The rows below give T cell receptor beta chains drawn from one sample of a study of blood T cell repertoires in COVID-19. Libraries were prepared by immunoSEQ multiplex PCR; TCRdb keeps only in-frame clonotypes and omits some of them. The data contain around 380,000 clones, over 75% of them singletons. The source material was PBMCs or T cells enriched from blood (not recorded which). Source of these receptors: a man aged 30 to 45 who had recovered from COVID-19. Each CDR3 is given with its conserved first and last residue. Each record gives: D gene, J gene, V gene, clone size, CDR3 protein, CDR3 DNA. The D gene is left open where the match is weak. Size is stated for part of the rows, as once, few or many counts, or as a class when the clone is expanded.

. | TRBJ1-5 | TRBV7-9 | . | CASSLFDQPQHF | TGTGCCAGCAGCTTATTCGATCAGCCCCAGCATTTT
TRBD1 | TRBJ2-2 | TRBV5-4 | . | CASSLQTGSGELFF | TGTGCCAGCAGCTTGCAGACAGGGTCCGGGGAGCTGTTTTTT
TRBD1 | TRBJ1-2 | TRBV5-6 | once | CASSVTGSTIGYTF | TGTGCCAGCAGCGTGACAGGGTCTACTATCGGCTACACCTTC
TRBD1 | TRBJ1-5 | TRBV5-1 | . | CASSPEGDRGQPQHF | TGCGCCAGCAGCCCCGAGGGGGACAGGGGGCAGCCCCAGCATTTT
. | TRBJ2-7 | TRBV7-9 | . | CASSLAQVPGHDEQYF | TGTGCCAGCAGCTTAGCGCAGGTCCCAGGGCACGACGAGCAGTACTTC
. | TRBJ1-1 | TRBV10-3 | . | CAISVGGSKVYTEAFF | TGTGCCATCAGTGTCGGAGGAAGTAAGGTCTACACTGAAGCTTTCTTT
. | TRBJ1-4 | TRBV5-1 | . | CASSRGGENEKLFF | TGCGCCAGCTCCCGCGGAGGGGAGAATGAAAAACTGTTTTTT
TRBD2 | TRBJ2-7 | TRBV4-1 | few | CASSHGLAGTYEQYF | TGCGCCAGCAGCCACGGACTAGCGGGGACCTACGAGCAGTACTTC
. | TRBJ2-3 | TRBV14 | . | CASSRVDTQYF | TGTGCCAGCAGCCGCGTAGATACGCAGTATTTT
TRBD1 | TRBJ1-5 | TRBV18 | . | CASSPGQDQPQHF | TGTGCCAGCTCACCCGGACAGGATCAGCCCCAGCATTTT
TRBD1 | TRBJ1-1 | TRBV15 | . | CATSTRQGTEAFF | TGTGCCACCAGCACCAGACAGGGGACTGAAGCTTTCTTT
. | TRBJ2-1 | TRBV29-1 | . | CSVDRDYNEQFF | TGCAGCGTTGATCGGGATTACAATGAGCAGTTCTTC
TRBD2 | TRBJ2-1 | TRBV18 | . | CASSQAGTGNEQFF | TGTGCCAGCTCACAAGCGGGGACTGGAAATGAGCAGTTCTTC
. | TRBJ1-1 | TRBV6-6 | . | CASSYGGTEAFF | TGTGCCAGCAGTTATGGGGGGACTGAAGCTTTCTTT
. | TRBJ1-1 | TRBV10-3 | few | CAISEFEVSGEAFF | TGTGCCATCAGTGAGTTTGAAGTATCCGGGGAAGCTTTCTTT
. | TRBJ1-2 | TRBV5-1 | . | CASSLVGGYGYTF | TGCGCCAGCAGCTTGGTAGGGGGCTATGGCTACACCTTC
TRBD1 | TRBJ1-2 | TRBV19 | . | CASSTRQGGGYTF | TGTGCCAGTAGTACCCGACAGGGCGGCGGCTACACCTTC
. | TRBJ1-1 | TRBV6-5 | . | CASSYSDRGGAPEAFF | TGTGCCAGCAGTTACTCCGATAGAGGGGGGGCCCCTGAAGCTTTCTTT
TRBD1 | TRBJ2-2 | TRBV4-3 | . | CASSQELVDRGLAGELFF | TGCGCCAGCAGCCAAGAATTGGTGGACAGGGGCTTAGCCGGGGAGCTGTTTTTT
. | TRBJ1-1 | TRBV5-6 | . | CASSNDWNTEAFF | TGTGCCAGCAGCAATGACTGGAACACTGAAGCTTTCTTT
. | TRBJ2-3 | TRBV7-6 | . | CASSLLSGGYDAQYF | TGTGCCAGCAGCTTACTGTCGGGGGGCTACGACGCGCAGTATTTT
. | TRBJ2-5 | TRBV7-2 | . | CASSTGGLPETQYF | TGTGCCAGCAGCACCGGGGGGCTTCCAGAGACCCAGTACTTC
TRBD1 | TRBJ2-1 | TRBV7-2 | . | CASSHDRGGYNEQFF | TGTGCCAGCAGCCATGACAGGGGTGGGTACAATGAGCAGTTCTTC
. | TRBJ2-1 | TRBV12-2 | . | CASRPSTGETHNEQFF | TGTGCAAGTCGCCCTTCGACAGGGGAGACCCACAATGAGCAGTTCTTC
TRBD1 | TRBJ1-2 | TRBV6-4 | few | CASSAGQGYGYTF | TGTGCCAGCAGTGCCGGACAGGGCTATGGCTACACCTTC
. | TRBJ2-1 | TRBV24-1 | once | CATSDPLNDNEQFF | TGTGCCACCAGTGACCCCCTTAATGACAATGAGCAGTTCTTC
TRBD1 | TRBJ2-5 | TRBV6-2/TRBV6-3 | . | CASSFAIGGVETQYF | TGTGCCAGCAGTTTTGCCATAGGGGGCGTGGAGACCCAGTACTTC
TRBD1 | TRBJ1-2 | TRBV11-2 | few | CASSPQGQGHYGYTF | TGTGCCAGCAGCCCCCAAGGACAGGGTCATTATGGCTACACCTTC
TRBD1 | TRBJ1-1 | TRBV18 | . | CASTVTGGNTEAFF | TGTGCCAGCACTGTAACAGGGGGCAACACTGAAGCTTTCTTT
TRBD1 | TRBJ1-2 | TRBV7-2 | . | CASSLERTGTGYTF | TGTGCCAGCAGCTTAGAACGGACAGGGACTGGCTACACCTTC
TRBD1 | TRBJ2-4 | TRBV19 | . | CASMDRADIQYF | TGTGCCAGTATGGACAGGGCGGACATTCAGTACTTC
. | TRBJ1-2 | TRBV30 | . | CAWSANSLRYGYTF | TGTGCCTGGAGTGCTAACAGCCTCAGGTATGGCTACACCTTC
TRBD1 | TRBJ1-1 | TRBV10-3 | . | CAISTTGGNTEAFF | TGTGCCATCAGCACGACAGGGGGGAACACTGAAGCTTTCTTT
TRBD1 | TRBJ2-1 | TRBV7-9 | once | CASSLRHQAGGESYNEQFF | TGTGCCAGCAGCCTGAGGCACCAGGCAGGGGGCGAATCCTACAATGAGCAGTTCTTC
. | TRBJ2-1 | TRBV4-3 | . | CASSQDRGANEQFF | TGCGCCAGCAGCCAAGACCGGGGGGCAAATGAGCAGTTCTTC
TRBD1 | TRBJ2-1 | TRBV27 | once | CASSLPGTGTYNEQFF | TGTGCCAGCAGTTTACCGGGGACAGGGACGTACAATGAGCAGTTCTTC
. | TRBJ1-3 | TRBV5-1 | . | CASSLQGDTIYF | TGCGCCAGCAGCTTACAAGGGGACACCATATATTTT
. | TRBJ1-6 | TRBV5-4 | . | CASTDLDKPYNSPLHF | TGTGCCAGCACCGACTTGGACAAGCCCTATAATTCACCCCTCCACTTT
. | TRBJ2-7 | TRBV7-9 | . | CASSGNSYEQYF | TGTGCCAGCAGCGGTAACAGCTACGAGCAGTACTTC
. | TRBJ1-4 | TRBV3-1/TRBV3-2 | once | CASSQDTGLREKLFF | TGTGCCAGCAGCCAGGATACAGGGTTGCGTGAAAAACTGTTTTTT
. | TRBJ1-3 | TRBV30 | . | CAWSVNGRGSSGNTIYF | TGTGCCTGGAGTGTCAACGGGCGGGGGAGCTCTGGAAACACCATATATTTT
. | TRBJ1-1 | TRBV4-1 | . | CASSPKPADTEAFF | TGCGCCAGCAGCCCCAAACCAGCGGACACTGAAGCTTTCTTT
. | TRBJ2-5 | TRBV14 | . | CASSRRGQETQYF | TGTGCCAGCAGCCGGAGGGGTCAAGAGACCCAGTACTTC
. | TRBJ2-7 | TRBV5-6 | . | CASSLVGGGRGGEQYF | TGTGCCAGCAGCTTGGTTGGAGGAGGGCGCGGAGGCGAGCAGTACTTC
TRBD1 | TRBJ1-1 | TRBV4-3 | . | CASSQDREQGAIRTEAFF | TGCGCCAGCAGCCAAGATAGGGAACAGGGGGCGATACGCACTGAAGCTTTCTTT
. | TRBJ1-4 | TRBV19 | . | CASSKFESGEKLFF | TGTGCCAGTAGCAAATTTGAATCGGGGGAAAAACTGTTTTTT
TRBD1 | TRBJ1-2 | TRBV9 | . | CASNPGGSYGYTF | TGTGCCAGCAACCCAGGGGGAAGCTATGGCTACACCTTC
. | TRBJ2-1 | TRBV19 | few | CASSSRGEQFF | TGTGCCAGTAGTTCGCGGGGAGAGCAGTTCTTC
TRBD1 | TRBJ1-6 | TRBV10-2 | . | CASSEGQGSSPLHF | TGCGCCAGCAGTGAGGGACAGGGGAGCTCACCCCTCCACTTT
TRBD2 | TRBJ2-1 | TRBV5-6 | . | CASSNLAGAYNEQFF | TGTGCCAGCAGCAATCTAGCGGGGGCGTACAATGAGCAGTTCTTC
. | TRBJ1-2 | TRBV4-1 | . | CASSQTPTGVSGGYTF | TGCGCCAGCAGCCAAACCCCGACAGGTGTCTCGGGCGGCTACACCTTC